Listed below are T cell receptor beta chains from one sample, sequenced in a study of blood T cell repertoires in COVID-19. Produced via immunoSEQ multiplex PCR; TCRdb's table is partial and in-frame only. The repertoire consists of some 200,000 clones, with 89% occurring once and the leading ten covering about 0.8%. Sequencing input: PBMCs or T cells enriched from blood (not recorded which). Receptors were obtained from a woman between 18 and 30 years old who had recovered from COVID-19. Each CDR3 is given with its conserved first and last residue. Clone size is not always given. Where it is, it says once, few, many or a class for expanded clones.

>.|TRBV5-4|TRBJ2-7
CASSLAGLTPHEQYF
>.|TRBV2|TRBJ2-2
CASSGSGYGELFF
>.|TRBV9|TRBJ1-1
CASGRQAGVETEAFF
>.|TRBV9|TRBJ2-1
CASSAFSPSTYNEQFF
>.|TRBV2|TRBJ2-4
CASTPGGLEWAKNIQYF
>.|TRBV13|TRBJ2-1
CASSLPGRGNEQFF
>.|TRBV30|TRBJ1-2
CAWSGAWDSGYTF
>.|TRBV6-6|TRBJ2-5
CASSRTGEETQYF
>.|TRBV7-2|TRBJ2-7
CASSMLGADSSYEQYF
>.|TRBV28|TRBJ1-6
CASTKDRWPPRPLHF
>.|TRBV20-1|TRBJ2-1
CSASAVGEQFF
>.|TRBV21-1|TRBJ2-7
CASSKGQGVSYEQYF
>.|TRBV28|TRBJ2-7
CASSLFRQGLHEQYF
>.|TRBV28|TRBJ2-7
CASLSGVAYEQYF
>.|TRBV5-1|TRBJ2-1
CASSPDRIAGNNEQFF
>many|TRBV5-6|TRBJ2-1
CASSLGLAGGNEQFF
>.|TRBV19|TRBJ2-1
CASSKGQSSEQFF
>.|TRBV12-3/TRBV12-4|TRBJ2-7
CASSFSSSYEQYF
>.|TRBV5-1|TRBJ2-7
CASSPGLAGGPIYEQYF
>.|TRBV18|TRBJ2-3
CASSPPGVAGGDTQYF
>.|TRBV5-1|TRBJ2-7
CASSLNRGSYEQYF
>.|TRBV5-8|TRBJ1-1
CASSARRGAMNTEAFF
>.|TRBV29-1|TRBJ1-6
CSDQTGRNSPLHF
>.|TRBV19|TRBJ1-1
CASTTGSEAFF
>.|TRBV3-1/TRBV3-2|TRBJ2-7
CASSQDQGSGTYEQYF
>once|TRBV11-2|TRBJ1-1
CASSLDWASNTEAFF
>once|TRBV10-3|TRBJ2-2
CAISPGLAGGNTGELFF
>.|TRBV19|TRBJ1-5
CASSETGRSPQHF
>.|TRBV2|TRBJ2-1
CASSVYPSSYNEQFF
>.|TRBV28|TRBJ2-1
CASLPGTSGNEQFF
>.|TRBV16|TRBJ2-3
CASSQGAASTDTQYF
>.|TRBV6-1|TRBJ2-3
CASSEVPMGAGGSLDTQYF
>.|TRBV7-3|TRBJ2-3
CASSLRDNQDTQYF
>.|TRBV10-1|TRBJ2-7
CASSEPEIYEQYF
>once|TRBV5-3|TRBJ1-2
CARSPARTGVGYTF
>.|TRBV18|TRBJ2-7
CASSLLAGVPRSYEQYF
>.|TRBV7-8|TRBJ2-7
CASSLTSWGINHAVQYF
>few|TRBV5-1|TRBJ2-7
CASSPPRREGPYEQYF
>.|TRBV12-3/TRBV12-4|TRBJ1-2
CASSFGGIYGYTF
>.|TRBV19|TRBJ1-3
CASRPDRNSGNTIYF
>.|TRBV9|TRBJ2-1
CASSARTRWDEQFF
>.|TRBV3-1/TRBV3-2|TRBJ2-3
CASSQDLTSGEQYF